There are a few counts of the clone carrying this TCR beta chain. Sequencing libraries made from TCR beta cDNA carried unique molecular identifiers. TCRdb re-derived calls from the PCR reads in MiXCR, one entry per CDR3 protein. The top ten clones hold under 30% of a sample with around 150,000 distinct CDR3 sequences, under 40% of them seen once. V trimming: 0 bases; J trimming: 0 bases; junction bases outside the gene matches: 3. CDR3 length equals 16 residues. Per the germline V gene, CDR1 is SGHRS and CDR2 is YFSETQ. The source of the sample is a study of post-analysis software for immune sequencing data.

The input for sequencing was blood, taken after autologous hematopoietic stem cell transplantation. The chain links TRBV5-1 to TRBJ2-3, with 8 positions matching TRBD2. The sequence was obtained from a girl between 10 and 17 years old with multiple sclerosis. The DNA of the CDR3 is TGCGCCAGCAGCTTGGCTCCTAGCGGGAGCACAGATACGCAGTATTTT. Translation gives CASSLAPSGSTDTQYF.